This T cell receptor (beta chain) was observed in a study of T-cell reconstitution after alpha-beta-depleted transplantation in children. Findings and caveats of the study: Roughly two months post-transplant, alpha-beta T cells reportedly originated from several hundred graft clones that had expanded. One year after transplant, T-cell counts and diversity came mostly from newly produced T cells. It was surviving recipient T cells and thymic progenitors that gave some patients high TCRbeta diversity at day 60.

The library targeted TCRbeta and was prepared with unique molecular identifiers. In TCRdb, the PCR reads were re-called with MiXCR into one record per CDR3 protein. Of fewer than 750,000 distinct CDR3 sequences listed, about a quarter are singletons. Note on this clonotype: Its antigen is undetermined.

The material was PBMCs, obtained before TCRalphabeta/CD19-depleted stem cell transplant. This clonotype was obtained from a boy in the first two years of life with Wiskott-Aldrich syndrome, due to receive a stem cell transplant.

DNA for the CDR3: TGTGCCAGCAGTTTAAAAGTGCCGGGATCCCCGAACACCGGGGAGCTGTTTTTT. Amino acids: CASSLKVPGSPNTGELFF. This chain uses TRBV27 with TRBJ2-2, with TRBD2 as a possible D gene (5 bases). Trimming pared 2 bases from V and 0 bases from J, leaving 16 bases between. Germline assignment: CDR1 MNHEY and CDR2 SMNVEV (reference sequence). CDR3 size: 18 residues.